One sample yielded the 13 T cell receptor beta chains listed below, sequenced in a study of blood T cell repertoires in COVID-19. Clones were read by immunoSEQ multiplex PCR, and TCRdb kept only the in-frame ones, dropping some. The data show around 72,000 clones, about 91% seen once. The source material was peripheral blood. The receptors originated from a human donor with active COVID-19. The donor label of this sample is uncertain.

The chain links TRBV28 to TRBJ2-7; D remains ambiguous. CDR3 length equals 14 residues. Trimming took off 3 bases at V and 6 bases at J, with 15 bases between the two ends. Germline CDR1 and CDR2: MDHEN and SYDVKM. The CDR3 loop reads CASSLAQPAGEQYF. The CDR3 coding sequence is TGTGCCAGCAGTTTGGCACAGCCGGCCGGCGAGCAGTACTTC.

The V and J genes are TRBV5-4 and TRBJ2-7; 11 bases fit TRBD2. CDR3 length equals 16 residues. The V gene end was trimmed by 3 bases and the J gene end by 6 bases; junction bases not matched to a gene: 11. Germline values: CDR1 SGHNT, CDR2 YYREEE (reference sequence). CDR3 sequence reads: CASSWVLAGERGEQYF. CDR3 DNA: TGTGCCAGCAGCTGGGTACTAGCGGGAGAACGGGGCGAGCAGTACTTC.

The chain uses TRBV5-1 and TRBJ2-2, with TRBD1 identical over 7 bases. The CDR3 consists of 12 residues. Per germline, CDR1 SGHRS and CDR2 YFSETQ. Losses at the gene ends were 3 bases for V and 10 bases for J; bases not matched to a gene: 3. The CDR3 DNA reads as TGCGCCAGCAGCTCACAGGGGATGGAGCTGTTTTTT. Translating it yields CASSSQGMELFF. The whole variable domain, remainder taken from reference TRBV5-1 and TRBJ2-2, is KAGVTQTPRYLIKTRGQQVTLSCSPISGHRSVSWYQQTPGQGLQFLFEYFSETQRNKGNFPGRFSGRQFSNSRSEMNVSTLELGDSALYLCASSSQGMELFFGEGSRLTVL.

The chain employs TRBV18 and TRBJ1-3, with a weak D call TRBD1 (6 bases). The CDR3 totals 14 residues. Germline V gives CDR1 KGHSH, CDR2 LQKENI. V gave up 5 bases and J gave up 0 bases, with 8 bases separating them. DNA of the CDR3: TGTGCCAGCTCAGGGGGCGGCTCTGGAAACACCATATATTTT. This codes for CASSGGGSGNTIYF.

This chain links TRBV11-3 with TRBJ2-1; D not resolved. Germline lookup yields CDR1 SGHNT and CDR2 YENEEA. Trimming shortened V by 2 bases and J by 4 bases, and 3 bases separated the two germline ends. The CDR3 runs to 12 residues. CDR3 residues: CASSLQYNEQFF. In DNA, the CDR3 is TGTGCCAGCAGCTTACAGTACAATGAGCAGTTCTTC.

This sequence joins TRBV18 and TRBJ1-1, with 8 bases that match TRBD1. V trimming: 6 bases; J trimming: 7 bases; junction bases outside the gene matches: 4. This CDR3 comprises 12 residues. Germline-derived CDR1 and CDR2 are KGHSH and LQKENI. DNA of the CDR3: TGTGCCAGCTCCCCCGGACAGGGTGAAGCTTTCTTT. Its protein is CASSPGQGEAFF.

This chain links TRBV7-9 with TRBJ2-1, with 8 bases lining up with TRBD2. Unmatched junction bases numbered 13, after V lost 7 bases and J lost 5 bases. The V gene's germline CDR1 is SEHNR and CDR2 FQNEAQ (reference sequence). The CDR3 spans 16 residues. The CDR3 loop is CASTHGGGRTHNEQFF. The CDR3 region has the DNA TGTGCCAGCACCCACGGTGGCGGGAGGACCCACAATGAGCAGTTCTTC.

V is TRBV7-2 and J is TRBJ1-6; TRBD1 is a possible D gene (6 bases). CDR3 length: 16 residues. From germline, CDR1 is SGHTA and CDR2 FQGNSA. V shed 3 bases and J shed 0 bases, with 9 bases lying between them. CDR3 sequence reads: CASSFQGSSYNSPLHF. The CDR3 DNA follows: TGTGCCAGCAGCTTTCAGGGGAGCTCCTATAATTCACCCCTCCACTTT.

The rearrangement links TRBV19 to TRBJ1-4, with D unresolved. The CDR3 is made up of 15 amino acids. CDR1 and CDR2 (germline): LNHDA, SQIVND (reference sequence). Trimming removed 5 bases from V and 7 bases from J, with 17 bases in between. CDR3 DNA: TGTGCCAGTAGTGATACGACGGTAGGAGGTGAAAAACTGTTTTTT. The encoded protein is CASSDTTVGGEKLFF.

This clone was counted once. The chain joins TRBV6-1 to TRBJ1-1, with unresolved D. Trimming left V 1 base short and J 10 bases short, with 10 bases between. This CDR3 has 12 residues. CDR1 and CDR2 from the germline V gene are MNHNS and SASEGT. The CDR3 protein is CASSEGRRGAFF. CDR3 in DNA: TGTGCCAGCAGTGAAGGGCGGCGCGGAGCTTTCTTT.

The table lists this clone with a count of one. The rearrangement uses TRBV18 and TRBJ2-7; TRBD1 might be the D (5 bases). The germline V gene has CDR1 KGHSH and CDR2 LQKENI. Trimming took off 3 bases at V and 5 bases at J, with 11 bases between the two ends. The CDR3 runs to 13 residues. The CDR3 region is CASSPQQVNEQYF. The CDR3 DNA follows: TGTGCCAGCTCACCGCAACAGGTCAACGAGCAGTACTTC.

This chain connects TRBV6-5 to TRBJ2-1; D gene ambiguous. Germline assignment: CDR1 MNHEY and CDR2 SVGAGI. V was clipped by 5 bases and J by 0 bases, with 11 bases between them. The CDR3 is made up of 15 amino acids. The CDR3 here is CASSRTTGSYNEQFF. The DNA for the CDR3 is TGTGCCAGCAGTCGCACTACGGGCTCCTACAATGAGCAGTTCTTC.

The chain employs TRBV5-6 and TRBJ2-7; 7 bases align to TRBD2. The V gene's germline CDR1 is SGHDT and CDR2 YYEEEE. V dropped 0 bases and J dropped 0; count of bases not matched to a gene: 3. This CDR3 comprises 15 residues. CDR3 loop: CASSLAGEGSYEQYF. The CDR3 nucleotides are TGTGCCAGCAGCTTGGCCGGGGAGGGCTCCTACGAGCAGTACTTC.